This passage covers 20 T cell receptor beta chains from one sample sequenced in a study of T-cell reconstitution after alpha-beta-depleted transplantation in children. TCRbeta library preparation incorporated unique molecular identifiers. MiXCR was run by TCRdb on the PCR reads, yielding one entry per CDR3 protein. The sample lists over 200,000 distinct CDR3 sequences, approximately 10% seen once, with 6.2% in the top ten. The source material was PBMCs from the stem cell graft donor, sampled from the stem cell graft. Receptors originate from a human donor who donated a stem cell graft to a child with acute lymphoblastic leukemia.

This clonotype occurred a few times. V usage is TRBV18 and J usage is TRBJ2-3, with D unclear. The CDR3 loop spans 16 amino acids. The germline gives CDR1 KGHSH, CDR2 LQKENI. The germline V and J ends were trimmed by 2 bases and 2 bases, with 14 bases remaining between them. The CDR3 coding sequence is TGTGCCAGCTCACCATTCTCTGAGATCAACACAGATACGCAGTATTTT. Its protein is CASSPFSEINTDTQYF.

In nucleotides, the CDR3 is TGTGCCAGCAGCTTTACACCGAACACCGGGGAGCTGTTTTTT. Protein product: CASSFTPNTGELFF. The chain employs TRBV7-6 and TRBJ2-2; no clear D. The V and J ends lost 3 bases and 0 bases respectively, with 5 bases between them. The V gene's germline CDR1 is SGHVS and CDR2 FNYEAQ. There are 14 residues in the CDR3.

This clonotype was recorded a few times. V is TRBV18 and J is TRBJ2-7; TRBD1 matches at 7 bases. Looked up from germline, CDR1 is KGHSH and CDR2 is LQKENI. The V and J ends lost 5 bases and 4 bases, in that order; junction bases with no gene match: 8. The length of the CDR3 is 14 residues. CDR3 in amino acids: CASSIPGQYYEQYF. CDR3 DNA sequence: TGTGCCAGCTCAATTCCGGGACAGTATTACGAGCAGTACTTC.

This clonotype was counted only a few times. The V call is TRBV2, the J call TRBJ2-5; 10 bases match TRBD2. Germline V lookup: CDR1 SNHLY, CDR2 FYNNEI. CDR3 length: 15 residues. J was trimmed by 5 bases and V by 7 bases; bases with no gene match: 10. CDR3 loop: CASTLEAGGKETQYF. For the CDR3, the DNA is TGTGCCAGCACTCTGGAAGCGGGGGGGAAGGAGACCCAGTACTTC.

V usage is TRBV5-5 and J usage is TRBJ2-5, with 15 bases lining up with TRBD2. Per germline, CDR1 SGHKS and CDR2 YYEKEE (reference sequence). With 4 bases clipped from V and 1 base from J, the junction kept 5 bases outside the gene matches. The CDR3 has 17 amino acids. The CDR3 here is CASSPGTSGGFQETQYF. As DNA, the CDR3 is TGTGCCAGCAGCCCGGGGACTAGCGGGGGGTTCCAAGAGACCCAGTACTTC.

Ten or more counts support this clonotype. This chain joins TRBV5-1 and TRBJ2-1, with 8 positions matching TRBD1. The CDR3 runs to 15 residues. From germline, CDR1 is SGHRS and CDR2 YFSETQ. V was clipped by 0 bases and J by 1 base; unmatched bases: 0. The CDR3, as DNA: TGCGCCAGCAGCTTGGACAGGGGGTCCTACAATGAGCAGTTCTTC. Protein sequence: CASSLDRGSYNEQFF.

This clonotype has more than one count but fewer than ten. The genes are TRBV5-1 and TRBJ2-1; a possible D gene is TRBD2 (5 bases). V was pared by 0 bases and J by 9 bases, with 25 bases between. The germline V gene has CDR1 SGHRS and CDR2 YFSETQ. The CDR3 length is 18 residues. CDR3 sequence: CASSLGRLGSALIAEQFF. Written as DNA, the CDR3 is TGCGCCAGCAGCTTGGGTCGGTTGGGTAGCGCGCTTATCGCTGAGCAGTTCTTC.

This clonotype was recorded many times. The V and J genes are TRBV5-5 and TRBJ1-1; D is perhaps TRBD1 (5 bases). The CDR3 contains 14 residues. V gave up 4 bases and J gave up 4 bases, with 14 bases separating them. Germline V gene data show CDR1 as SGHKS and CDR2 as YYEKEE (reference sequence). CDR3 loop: CASSMAAGITEAFF. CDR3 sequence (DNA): TGTGCCAGCAGCATGGCCGCAGGGATCACTGAAGCTTTCTTT.

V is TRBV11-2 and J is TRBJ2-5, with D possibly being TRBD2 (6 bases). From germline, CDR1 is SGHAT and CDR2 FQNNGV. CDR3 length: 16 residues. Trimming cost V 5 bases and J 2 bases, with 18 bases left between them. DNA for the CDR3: TGTGCCAGCAGCCCCGATTGGGGAGGTCCTCAAGAGACCCAGTACTTC. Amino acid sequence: CASSPDWGGPQETQYF.

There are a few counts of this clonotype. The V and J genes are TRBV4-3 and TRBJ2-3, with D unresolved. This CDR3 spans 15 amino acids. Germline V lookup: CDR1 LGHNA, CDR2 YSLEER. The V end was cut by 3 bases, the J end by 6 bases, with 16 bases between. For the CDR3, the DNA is TGCGCCAGCAGCCAGGCTGGTCCTTTGGCGGATACGCAGTATTTT. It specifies CASSQAGPLADTQYF.

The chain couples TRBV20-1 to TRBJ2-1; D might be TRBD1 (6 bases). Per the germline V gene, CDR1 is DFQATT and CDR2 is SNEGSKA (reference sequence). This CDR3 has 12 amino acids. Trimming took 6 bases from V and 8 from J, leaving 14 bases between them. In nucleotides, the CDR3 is TGCAGTGCCCAGAAACAGGGCGATGAGCAGTTCTTC. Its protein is CSAQKQGDEQFF.

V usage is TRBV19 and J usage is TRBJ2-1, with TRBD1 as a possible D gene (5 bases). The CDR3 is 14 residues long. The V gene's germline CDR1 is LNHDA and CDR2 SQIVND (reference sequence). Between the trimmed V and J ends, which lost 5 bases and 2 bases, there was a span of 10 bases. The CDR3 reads CASSGRVAYNEQFF. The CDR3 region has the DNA TGTGCCAGTAGTGGCAGGGTTGCCTACAATGAGCAGTTCTTC.

CDR3 sequence: CASSQDSDNYGYTF. The CDR3 DNA reads as TGTGCCAGCAGCCAAGACAGTGATAACTATGGCTACACCTTC. This chain links TRBV3-1 with TRBJ1-2; D unclear. This CDR3 has 14 residues. CDR1 and CDR2 (germline): LGHDT, YNNKEL (reference sequence). V lost 0 bases to trimming and J lost 1 base, with 6 bases between them.

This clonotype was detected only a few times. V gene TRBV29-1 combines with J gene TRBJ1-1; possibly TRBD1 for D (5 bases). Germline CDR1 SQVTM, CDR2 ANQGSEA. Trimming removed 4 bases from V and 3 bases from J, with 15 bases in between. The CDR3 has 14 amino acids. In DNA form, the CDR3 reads TGCAGCGTTGTCGTAAGTGGGGGAGACACTGAAGCTTTCTTT. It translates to CSVVVSGGDTEAFF. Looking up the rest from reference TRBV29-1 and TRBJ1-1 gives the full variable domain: SAVISQKPSRDICQRGTSLTIQCQVDSQVTMMFWYRQQPGQSLTLIATANQGSEATYESGFVIDKFPISRPNLTFSTLTVSNMSPEDSSIYLCSVVVSGGDTEAFFGQGTRLTVV.

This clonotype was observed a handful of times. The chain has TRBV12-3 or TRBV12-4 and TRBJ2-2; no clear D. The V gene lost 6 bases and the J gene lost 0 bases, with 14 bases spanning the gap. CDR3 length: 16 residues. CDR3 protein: CASSPFATTNTGELFF. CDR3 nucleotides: TGTGCCAGCAGCCCCTTCGCCACAACGAACACCGGGGAGCTGTTTTTT.

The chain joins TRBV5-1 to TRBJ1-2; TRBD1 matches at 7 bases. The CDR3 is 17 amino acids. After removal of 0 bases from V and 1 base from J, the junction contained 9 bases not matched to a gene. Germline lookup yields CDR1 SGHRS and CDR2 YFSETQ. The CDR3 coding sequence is TGCGCCAGCAGCTTGGACTTGGGACAGAAGATTAACTATGGCTACACCTTC. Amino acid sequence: CASSLDLGQKINYGYTF. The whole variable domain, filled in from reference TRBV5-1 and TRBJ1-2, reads KAGVTQTPRYLIKTRGQQVTLSCSPISGHRSVSWYQQTPGQGLQFLFEYFSETQRNKGNFPGRFSGRQFSNSRSEMNVSTLELGDSALYLCASSLDLGQKINYGYTFGSGTRLTVV.

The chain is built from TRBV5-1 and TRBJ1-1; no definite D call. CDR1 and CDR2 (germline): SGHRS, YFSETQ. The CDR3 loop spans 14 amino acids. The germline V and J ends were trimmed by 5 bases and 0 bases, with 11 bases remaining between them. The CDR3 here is CASSISQLNTEAFF. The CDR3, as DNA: TGCGCCAGCAGTATTTCACAACTGAACACTGAAGCTTTCTTT.

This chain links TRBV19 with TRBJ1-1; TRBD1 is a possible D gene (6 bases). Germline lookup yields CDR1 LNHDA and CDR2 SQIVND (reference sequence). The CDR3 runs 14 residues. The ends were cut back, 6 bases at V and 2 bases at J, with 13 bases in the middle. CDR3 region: CASSGWGPNTEAFF. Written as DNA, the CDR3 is TGTGCCAGTAGCGGGTGGGGGCCAAACACTGAAGCTTTCTTT.

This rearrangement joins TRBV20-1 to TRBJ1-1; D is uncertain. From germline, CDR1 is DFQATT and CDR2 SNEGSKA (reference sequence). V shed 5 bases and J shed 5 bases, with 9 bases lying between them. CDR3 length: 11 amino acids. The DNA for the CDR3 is TGCAGTGCTGAGAAGGGTACTGAAGCTTTCTTT. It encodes CSAEKGTEAFF.

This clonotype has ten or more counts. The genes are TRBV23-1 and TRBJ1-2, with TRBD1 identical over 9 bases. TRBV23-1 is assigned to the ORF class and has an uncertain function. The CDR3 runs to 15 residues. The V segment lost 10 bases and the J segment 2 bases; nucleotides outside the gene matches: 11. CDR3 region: CATYLNRGRNYGYTF. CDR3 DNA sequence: TGCGCCACCTATTTAAACAGGGGGCGAAACTATGGCTACACCTTC.